These 30 T cell receptor beta chains came from one sample sequenced in a study of PD-L1 blockade in urothelial cancer. Only in-frame clones appear in the TCRdb table, and some are missing; sequencing was by immunoSEQ multiplex PCR. This sample has 60,000 to 85,000 clones, with approximately 86% found just once. This specimen was PBMCs, taken around atezolizumab (anti-PD-L1) treatment. All receptors derive from a woman aged 70-85 years with urothelial cancer.

V is TRBV6-5 and J is TRBJ1-2; D possibly corresponds to TRBD1 (6 bases). The length of the CDR3 is 11 residues. The V gene's germline CDR1 is MNHEY and CDR2 SVGAGI. Trimming removed 8 bases from V and 2 bases from J, with 6 bases in between. CDR3 loop: CASGQNYGYTF. The CDR3 DNA sequence: TGTGCCAGCGGACAGAACTATGGCTACACCTTC.

The rearrangement links TRBV2 to TRBJ1-6; TRBD1 matches at 8 bases. The CDR3 length is 14 residues. Trimming took 6 bases from V and 6 from J; bases not matched to a gene: 4. Germline-derived CDR1 and CDR2 are SNHLY and FYNNEI. CDR3: CASRGDRLNSPLHF. In DNA form, the CDR3 reads TGTGCCAGCAGGGGGGACAGGCTTAATTCACCCCTCCACTTT.

This chain connects TRBV4-3 to TRBJ2-1, with 11 bases matching TRBD2. Trimming removed 4 bases from V and 6 bases from J; junction bases left unmatched: 8. Germline CDR1 LGHNA, CDR2 YSLEER. The CDR3 is made up of 16 amino acids. CDR3 coding DNA: TGCGCCAGCAGCCCGCAACCCCTAGCGGGGGGCAATGAGCAGTTCTTC. It encodes CASSPQPLAGGNEQFF.

The chain recombines TRBV7-6 with TRBJ2-4; 8 bases are a match to TRBD2. After removal of 5 bases from V and 1 base from J, the junction contained 10 bases not matched to a gene. Germline CDR1 SGHVS, CDR2 FNYEAQ. The CDR3 runs 17 residues. The CDR3 DNA follows: TGTGCCAGCAGCCCTACCCCGCCGGGGGGGGCCAAAAACATTCAGTACTTC. Translated, it gives CASSPTPPGGAKNIQYF.

V and J are TRBV19 and TRBJ1-6, with D possibly being TRBD1 (5 bases). V was shortened by 6 bases and J by 4 bases, with 10 bases between the two germline ends. Germline V gives CDR1 LNHDA, CDR2 SQIVND (reference sequence). The CDR3 length is 14 residues. The chain's CDR3 is CASRYQGYNSPLHF. CDR3 nucleotides: TGTGCCAGTAGATATCAGGGATATAATTCACCCCTCCACTTT. Combining the CDR3 with reference TRBV19 and TRBJ1-6 gives the whole variable domain DGGITQSPKYLFRKEGQNVTLSCEQNLNHDAMYWYRQDPGQGLRLIYYSQIVNDFQKGDIAEGYSVSREKKESFPLTVTSAQKNPTAFYLCASRYQGYNSPLHFGNGTRLTVT.

V and J are TRBV4-1 and TRBJ2-1; 11 bases agree with TRBD2. Trimming at V came to 0 bases and at J to 10 bases, leaving 5 bases not matched to a gene. The CDR3 spans 15 residues. Germline CDR1 is MGHRA and CDR2 is YSYEKL. DNA of the CDR3: TGCGCCAGCAGCCAAGAACTAGCGGGAGTCAGGGAGCAGTTCTTC. Translating gives CASSQELAGVREQFF.

The chain uses TRBV2 and TRBJ2-7; TRBD1 aligns across 7 bases. The CDR3 is 15 amino acids. CDR1 and CDR2 from the germline V gene are SNHLY and FYNNEI. The J segment lost 4 bases and the V segment lost 2 bases, leaving 8 bases of the junction unmatched. DNA for the CDR3: TGTGCCAGCAGTGAATTAGGGACAGACTTATACGAGCAGTACTTC. Protein sequence: CASSELGTDLYEQYF. The whole variable domain, filled in from reference TRBV2 and TRBJ2-7, reads EPEVTQTPSHQVTQMGQEVILRCVPISNHLYFYWYRQILGQKVEFLVSFYNNEISEKSEIFDDQFSVERPDGSNFTLKIRSTKLEDSAMYFCASSELGTDLYEQYFGPGTRLTVT.

The chain joins TRBV7-2 to TRBJ2-5; a possible D gene is TRBD2 (5 bases). Per the germline V gene, CDR1 is SGHTA and CDR2 is FQGNSA. The CDR3 covers 15 residues. Deletions cut 3 bases from V and 6 bases from J, with 17 bases between. CDR3 sequence: CASSFMPASIKTQYF. CDR3 DNA: TGTGCCAGCAGCTTTATGCCGGCTAGCATAAAGACCCAGTACTTC.

This chain joins TRBV18 and TRBJ1-2, with no clear D. V was pared by 0 bases and J by 4 bases, with 9 bases between. The CDR3 spans 14 residues. Germline-derived CDR1 and CDR2 are KGHSH and LQKENI. The CDR3 bases are TGTGCCAGCTCACCACCGGCCGGGGTCTATGGCTACACCTTC. Translation gives CASSPPAGVYGYTF.

The CDR3 DNA is TGTGCCAGCAGCGTTGGGCAGGGGACTGGCTACACCTTC. It translates to CASSVGQGTGYTF. This chain connects TRBV9 to TRBJ1-2; tentatively, D is TRBD1 (6 bases). V was shortened by 2 bases and J by 7 bases, with 12 bases between the two germline ends. From germline, CDR1 is SGDLS and CDR2 YYNGEE. This CDR3 contains 13 residues.

The rearrangement links TRBV6-4 to TRBJ2-7; a possible D gene is TRBD2 (6 bases). This CDR3 is built from 15 residues. The V and J ends lost 3 bases and 3 bases respectively, with 15 bases between them. From germline, CDR1 is MRHNA and CDR2 SNTAGT. Here the CDR3 DNA reads TGTGCCAGCAGTGAAGGACCCGGGACTCTCTACGAGCAGTACTTC. Translating gives CASSEGPGTLYEQYF.

This sequence joins TRBV7-9 and TRBJ1-5, with D maybe TRBD1 (5 bases). The germline CDR1 and CDR2 sequences are SEHNR and FQNEAQ (reference sequence). The CDR3 runs 15 residues. Trimming took 1 base from V and 3 from J, leaving 10 bases between them. CDR3: CASSLEGHVNQPQHF. The CDR3 DNA reads TGTGCCAGCAGCTTAGAGGGGCATGTCAATCAGCCCCAGCATTTT.

The chain joins TRBV18 to TRBJ2-2, with 8 bases aligning to TRBD1. The CDR3 loop spans 16 amino acids. Germline trimming cut 6 bases from V and 0 bases from J; bases unmatched to any gene: 6. Germline loops: CDR1 KGHSH, CDR2 LQKENI. The CDR3 loop reads CASSTRQGTNTGELFF. CDR3 nucleotides: TGTGCCAGCTCCACAAGACAGGGGACGAACACCGGGGAGCTGTTTTTT. Based on the CDR3 plus reference TRBV18 and TRBJ2-2, the full variable domain is NAGVMQNPRHLVRRRGQEARLRCSPMKGHSHVYWYRQLPEEGLKFMVYLQKENIIDESGMPKERFSAEFPKEGPSILRIQQVVRGDSAAYFCASSTRQGTNTGELFFGEGSRLTVL.

The chain is built from TRBV7-7 and TRBJ1-1; 7 bases match TRBD1. J was trimmed by 10 bases and V by 1 base; bases with no gene match: 6. The CDR3 is 13 amino acids. Germline CDR1 and CDR2: SSHAT and FNYEAQ (reference sequence). The CDR3 nucleotides are TGTGCCAGCAGCTTAGAACAGGGGATGGGAGCTTTCTTT. This codes for CASSLEQGMGAFF. Filled out from reference TRBV7-7 and TRBJ1-1, the complete variable domain reads GAGVSQSPRYKVTKRGQDVTLRCDPISSHATLYWYQQALGQGPEFLTYFNYEAQPDKSGLPSDRFSAERPEGSISTLTIQRTEQRDSAMYRCASSLEQGMGAFFGQGTRLTVV.

V and J are TRBV5-4 and TRBJ2-1; no clear D gene. The CDR3 sequence is 12 residues long. Trimming removed 4 bases from V and 9 bases from J, with 11 bases in between. Germline V gene sequence: CDR1 SGHNT, CDR2 YYREEE (reference sequence). The CDR3 bases are TGTGCCAGCAGCCCTAGTATCGGTGAGCAGTTCTTC. This sequence encodes CASSPSIGEQFF.

The chain carries TRBV19 and TRBJ1-1; D uncertain. Deletions cut 3 bases from V and 0 bases from J, with 5 bases between. The CDR3 is made up of 13 amino acids. In germline, CDR1 is LNHDA, CDR2 SQIVND (reference sequence). In DNA form, the CDR3 reads TGTGCCAGTAGTATCTCCGTGAACACTGAAGCTTTCTTT. It specifies CASSISVNTEAFF.

V is TRBV28 and J is TRBJ1-1, with D uncertain. Germline assignment: CDR1 MDHEN and CDR2 SYDVKM. The germline V and J ends were trimmed by 6 bases and 3 bases, with 11 bases remaining between them. The length of the CDR3 is 13 residues. CDR3 DNA: TGTGCCAGCAGATACAGAGCCTACACTGAAGCTTTCTTT. Translating it yields CASRYRAYTEAFF.

The CDR3 DNA follows: TGTGCCAGCAGTGAACAATGGCAAGCTGAAGCTTTCTTT. Translation: CASSEQWQAEAFF. This chain joins TRBV2 and TRBJ1-1; no firm D call. Per germline, CDR1 SNHLY and CDR2 FYNNEI. Trimming left V 2 bases short and J 6 bases short, with 10 bases between. This CDR3 comprises 13 residues.

The CDR3 loop is CASSARLAARETQYF. CDR3 coding DNA: TGCGCCAGCAGCGCCCGACTAGCGGCTAGGGAGACCCAGTACTTC. V usage is TRBV10-2 and J usage is TRBJ2-5, with 9 positions matching TRBD2. Trimming at V came to 6 bases and at J to 5 bases, leaving 10 bases not matched to a gene. Germline lookup yields CDR1 WSHSY and CDR2 SAAADI. The CDR3 totals 15 residues.

V and J are TRBV18 and TRBJ2-2, with a tentative D call TRBD1 (6 bases). The germline CDR1 and CDR2 sequences are KGHSH and LQKENI. Trimming shortened V by 3 bases and J by 5 bases, and 16 bases separated the two germline ends. This CDR3 spans 16 amino acids. The CDR3 region is CASSPVNRVGTGELFF. The CDR3 DNA is TGTGCCAGCTCACCCGTAAACAGGGTCGGTACCGGGGAGCTGTTTTTT.

The rearrangement links TRBV7-8 to TRBJ2-3; 11 nucleotides match TRBD2. Per the germline V gene, CDR1 is SGHVS and CDR2 is FQNEAQ. The CDR3 covers 15 residues. The J segment lost 3 bases and the V segment lost 2 bases, leaving 1 base of the junction unmatched. The CDR3 nucleotides are TGTGCCAGCAGCTTAACTAGCGGGAGAACAGATACGCAGTATTTT. Its protein product is CASSLTSGRTDTQYF.

The chain recombines TRBV19 with TRBJ2-5; D call uncertain. CDR3 size: 15 residues. Per germline, CDR1 LNHDA and CDR2 SQIVND (reference sequence). Trimming removed 3 bases at V and 7 bases at J, with 18 bases between. The CDR3 DNA follows: TGTGCCAGTAGTATCGTACGGGTCCGCCCATGGACCCAGTACTTC. Amino acids: CASSIVRVRPWTQYF. The entire variable domain, with the rest obtained from reference TRBV19 and TRBJ2-5, is as follows: DGGITQSPKYLFRKEGQNVTLSCEQNLNHDAMYWYRQDPGQGLRLIYYSQIVNDFQKGDIAEGYSVSREKKESFPLTVTSAQKNPTAFYLCASSIVRVRPWTQYFGPGTRLLVL.

This clone came up once. The V gene is TRBV11-3, the J gene TRBJ2-1, with 10 bases identical to TRBD2. In germline, CDR1 is SGHNT, CDR2 YENEEA. J lost 5 bases, V lost 5 bases, and 6 bases had no gene match. CDR3 length equals 15 residues. The CDR3 is CASSAAGGPDNEQFF. Written as DNA, the CDR3 is TGTGCCAGCAGCGCAGCGGGGGGGCCCGACAATGAGCAGTTCTTC. Full variable domain (remainder filled in from reference TRBV11-3 and TRBJ2-1): EAGVVQSPRYKIIEKKQPVAFWCNPISGHNTLYWYLQNLGQGPELLIRYENEEAVDDSQLPKDRFSAERLKGVDSTLKIQPAELGDSAVYLCASSAAGGPDNEQFFGPGTRLTVL.

The rearrangement links TRBV5-6 to TRBJ2-2, with 8 nucleotides matching TRBD2. V was pared by 1 base and J by 3 bases, with 2 bases of the junction left unmatched. Germline-derived CDR1 and CDR2 are SGHDT and YYEEEE. The CDR3 length is 15 residues. The chain's CDR3 is CASSLLAGYTGELFF. The CDR3 bases are TGTGCCAGCAGCTTGCTAGCGGGTTACACCGGGGAGCTGTTTTTT.

The CDR3, as DNA: TGTGCCAGTAAACAAACCGGGACAGCTCCCCAGCCCCAGCATTTT. Encoded protein: CASKQTGTAPQPQHF. The gene calls are TRBV19 and TRBJ1-5; TRBD1 matches at 7 bases. With V trimmed by 7 bases and J by 7 bases, 13 bases remained unmatched. Germline CDR1 LNHDA, CDR2 SQIVND (reference sequence). The CDR3 is 15 residues long.

In its sample, this clone was seen once. The chain combines TRBV10-1 with TRBJ1-5; possible D gene TRBD1, 6 bases. Trimming pared 1 base from V and 7 bases from J, leaving 8 bases between. The CDR3 loop spans 13 amino acids. Germline-derived CDR1 and CDR2 are WNHNN and SYGVQD (reference sequence). The CDR3 sequence: CASSEYRDQPQHF. CDR3 coding DNA: TGCGCCAGCAGTGAGTACAGGGACCAGCCCCAGCATTTT.

The chain couples TRBV27 to TRBJ2-1; 8 nucleotides align to TRBD2. V lost 8 bases to trimming and J lost 0 bases; unmatched junction nucleotides: 18. This CDR3 spans 19 amino acids. The germline V gene encodes CDR1 MNHEY and CDR2 SMNVEV (reference sequence). In DNA, the CDR3 is TGTGCCAGCGGTACGCTAGCGGGCGCGCGACACCTCTCCTACAATGAGCAGTTCTTC. Residues: CASGTLAGARHLSYNEQFF.

The V gene is TRBV1, the J gene TRBJ2-7; TRBD2, the table's D call, lacks a check against the DNA. TRBV1 is an annotated pseudogene. The CDR3 runs to 15 residues. CDR3 loop: CTSSQDNRGGYEQYF. The CDR3 region has the DNA TGCACCAGCAGCCAAGACAACCGCGGGGGCTACGAGCAGTACTTC.

CDR3 protein: CASSQLGTGASNEQFF. DNA for the CDR3: TGTGCCAGCAGCCAACTCGGGACAGGGGCAAGCAATGAGCAGTTCTTC. J is TRBJ2-1 and V is TRBV4-2, with TRBD1 identical over 10 bases. The CDR3 extends over 16 amino acids. Germline CDR1 and CDR2: LGHNA and YNFKEQ. V was clipped by 2 bases and J by 6 bases; unmatched bases: 7.

V is TRBV19 and J is TRBJ1-1; maybe TRBD1 (6 bases). Germline V gene lookup returns CDR1 LNHDA and CDR2 SQIVND (reference sequence). The CDR3 runs to 16 residues. Trimming took 4 bases from V and 4 from J, leaving 19 bases between them. CDR3 nucleotides: TGTGCCAGTAGTACTTATTCGTACAGGGTATCCACTGAAGCTTTCTTT. It codes for CASSTYSYRVSTEAFF.